A selection of T cell receptor beta chains follows, all from one sample in a study of blood T cell repertoires in COVID-19. The assay was immunoSEQ multiplex PCR, and TCRdb's table has in-frame clones only and misses some. The sample yields approximately 100,000 clones, approximately 90% seen once. The sample consisted of peripheral blood. The receptors shown here come from a woman of 80 years or more in a cohort sampled during active COVID-19. Each CDR3 is given with its conserved first and last residue. The D gene is left open where the match is weak. Clone sizes are given selectively: once, few, many, or a class where the clone is expanded.

clone_size,v_call,j_call,d_call,cdr3_nt,cdr3_aa
-,TRBV4-1,TRBJ1-3,-,TGCGCCAGCAGCCAAGGGTTTGGGCAGGCCCTTAACTCTGGAAACACCATATATTTT,CASSQGFGQALNSGNTIYF
many,TRBV5-1,TRBJ1-2,-,TGCGCCAGCAGCCCTAGGGGTCACCCCGATGGCTACACCTTC,CASSPRGHPDGYTF
-,TRBV19,TRBJ2-7,TRBD1,TGTGCCAGTAGCCGACAGGGATCGAGCTACGAGCAGTACTTC,CASSRQGSSYEQYF
few,TRBV19,TRBJ1-2,-,TGTGCCAGTAGCGCCGGGACAAACTATGGCTACACCTTC,CASSAGTNYGYTF
-,TRBV13,TRBJ1-1,-,TGTGCCAGCAGCCCGACAGTGAACACTGAAGCTTTCTTT,CASSPTVNTEAFF
-,TRBV11-3,TRBJ1-1,-,TGTGCCAGCAGCCGGGGTGGGGTTGGCAAGGACACTGAAGCTTTCTTT,CASSRGGVGKDTEAFF
-,TRBV10-3,TRBJ2-5,TRBD2,TGTGCCATCAACGGCGGGGGGGCCTACGAGACCCAGTACTTC,CAINGGGAYETQYF
-,TRBV30,TRBJ1-6,-,TGTGCCTGGAGTGTGGCAGGGGAAAGATCACCCCTCCACTTT,CAWSVAGERSPLHF
-,TRBV30,TRBJ1-6,-,TGTGCCTGGAGTGCACAGGGAGATTCACCCCTCCACTTT,CAWSAQGDSPLHF
few,TRBV29-1,TRBJ1-1,-,TGCAGCGGGGGGTCCCCTACCACTGAAGCTTTCTTT,CSGGSPTTEAFF
-,TRBV14,TRBJ1-3,-,TGTGCCAGCAGCCAAGTCAGGGGAAAACCTGGAAACACCATATATTTT,CASSQVRGKPGNTIYF
-,TRBV19,TRBJ1-3,-,TGTGCCAGTAGTCAGGCCGGATCTGGAAACACCATATATTTT,CASSQAGSGNTIYF
-,TRBV28,TRBJ1-3,-,TGTGCCAGCCGGGAGGGGGTGGGAAACACCATATATTTT,CASREGVGNTIYF
-,TRBV5-1,TRBJ2-7,-,TGCGCCAGCAGCTTTAACCTCGACTCACCCTCCTACGAGCAGTACTTC,CASSFNLDSPSYEQYF
-,TRBV11-2,TRBJ2-5,-,TGTGCCAGCAGCTTAGGGACTCAAGAGACCCAGTACTTC,CASSLGTQETQYF
-,TRBV19,TRBJ2-7,TRBD1,TGTGCCAGTACCCCAGGTTCCGGGACAGACTACGAGCAGTACTTC,CASTPGSGTDYEQYF
few,TRBV12-3/TRBV12-4,TRBJ1-5,-,TGTGCCAGCAGCCCCGCGGCGAATCAGCCCCAGCATTTT,CASSPAANQPQHF
-,TRBV18,TRBJ2-7,-,TGTGCCAGCTCACCACCGACTTCCTCCTACGAGCAGTACTTC,CASSPPTSSYEQYF
-,TRBV18,TRBJ1-4,-,TGTGCCAGCTCACCAGGGAGGGGCGAAAAACTGTTTTTT,CASSPGRGEKLFF
-,TRBV19,TRBJ1-1,TRBD1,TGTGCCAGTAGTGAGCGGACAGGGCTGAACACTGAAGCTTTCTTT,CASSERTGLNTEAFF
-,TRBV5-4,TRBJ2-7,-,TGTGCCAGCAGCCACCGGGACTCCACCTACGAGCAGTACTTC,CASSHRDSTYEQYF
once,TRBV20-1,TRBJ1-2,-,TGCAGTGCTAAAAATGACAATGGCTACACCTTC,CSAKNDNGYTF
-,TRBV5-1,TRBJ2-5,-,TGCGCCAGCAGCTCTGGGGGGACTCAAGAGACCCAGTACTTC,CASSSGGTQETQYF
-,TRBV2,TRBJ2-3,-,TGTGCCAGTCTGTGGGGCCGCACAGATACGCAGTATTTT,CASLWGRTDTQYF
-,TRBV19,TRBJ1-5,-,TGTGCCAGTGGTCCGACCCCAGGCAGCAATCAGCCCCAGCATTTT,CASGPTPGSNQPQHF
-,TRBV30,TRBJ2-3,-,TGTGCCTGTAAAAACAGGGTAAGGCCAGATACGCAGTATTTT,CACKNRVRPDTQYF
-,TRBV10-1,TRBJ2-1,TRBD1,TGCGCCAGCTCCCGGCGGCATTCCGGGACAGGGGGCTTCAATGAGCAGTTCTTC,CASSRRHSGTGGFNEQFF
-,TRBV5-1,TRBJ1-1,TRBD1,TGCGCCAGCAGCTTGGACAGGGGGCGTAACACTGAAGCTTTCTTT,CASSLDRGRNTEAFF
-,TRBV4-1,TRBJ1-3,-,TGCGCCAGCAGCCAAGATTGGGGGGGTGTTGGAAACACCATATATTTT,CASSQDWGGVGNTIYF
-,TRBV5-4,TRBJ1-2,-,TGTGCCAGCAGCTCCGACTCCTATGGCTACACCTTC,CASSSDSYGYTF
once,TRBV10-1,TRBJ2-2,-,TGCGCCAGCAGTGAGCAGGGGACGGTCGGGGAGCTGTTTTTT,CASSEQGTVGELFF
-,TRBV19,TRBJ2-1,-,TGTGCCAGTAGTATAGGGGGCCGAAGCCCTGAGCAGTTCTTC,CASSIGGRSPEQFF
-,TRBV4-1,TRBJ2-6,-,TGCGCCAGCAGCCCCGCTCACAGGGCTGGGGCCAACGTCCTGACTTTC,CASSPAHRAGANVLTF
-,TRBV5-6,TRBJ1-5,-,TGTGCCAGCCGCCCTCAGGGCCTTACCACCAATAGCAATCAGCCCCAGCATTTT,CASRPQGLTTNSNQPQHF
-,TRBV30,TRBJ2-5,-,TGTGCCTGGAGTGTTGGTAGGGGAAAGGAGACCCAGTACTTC,CAWSVGRGKETQYF
-,TRBV2,TRBJ2-1,-,TGTGCCAGCAGGTCCTTAGGGGATGAGCAGTTCTTC,CASRSLGDEQFF
-,TRBV28,TRBJ1-1,-,TGTGCCAGCAGCAAGGACATGAACACTGAAGCTTTCTTT,CASSKDMNTEAFF
-,TRBV30,TRBJ1-2,TRBD1,TGTGCCTGGAAGGCGCCGGGACAGGGGTCTAACTATGGCTACACCTTC,CAWKAPGQGSNYGYTF
-,TRBV24-1,TRBJ2-2,-,TGTGCCACCAGTGATTTGCCTGTTTTT,CATSDLPVF
-,TRBV5-1,TRBJ2-3,TRBD2,TGCGCCAGCAGCTTGAGCACTAGCGGCACAGATACGCAGTATTTT,CASSLSTSGTDTQYF
-,TRBV5-6,TRBJ1-1,-,TGTGCCAGCAGCTTGGGGACTCTCACTGAAGCTTTCTTT,CASSLGTLTEAFF
-,TRBV2,TRBJ2-1,-,TGTGCCAGCAGCCCTGCAGGGTACAATGAGCAGTTCTTC,CASSPAGYNEQFF
-,TRBV18,TRBJ2-1,-,TGTGCCAGCTCACTCCCCCAGGGTGAGCAGTTCTTC,CASSLPQGEQFF
-,TRBV27,TRBJ1-2,TRBD1,TGTGCCAGCAGTTTATCCAGACAGGGGCAAACCTATGGCTACACCTTC,CASSLSRQGQTYGYTF